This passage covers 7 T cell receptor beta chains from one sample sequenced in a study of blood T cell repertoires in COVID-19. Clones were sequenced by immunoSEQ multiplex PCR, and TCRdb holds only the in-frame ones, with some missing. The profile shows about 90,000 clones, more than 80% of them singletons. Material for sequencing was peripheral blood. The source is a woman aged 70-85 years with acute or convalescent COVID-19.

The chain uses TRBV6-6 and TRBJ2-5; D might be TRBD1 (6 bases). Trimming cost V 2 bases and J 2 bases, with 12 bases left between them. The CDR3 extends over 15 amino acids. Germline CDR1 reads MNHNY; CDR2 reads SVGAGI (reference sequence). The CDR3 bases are TGTGCCAGCAGTTACGGGGGCAGACAACAAGAGACCCAGTACTTC. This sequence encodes CASSYGGRQQETQYF.

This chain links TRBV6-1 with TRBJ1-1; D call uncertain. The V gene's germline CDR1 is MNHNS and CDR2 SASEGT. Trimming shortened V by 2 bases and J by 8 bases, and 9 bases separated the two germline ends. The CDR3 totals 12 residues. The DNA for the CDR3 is TGTGCCAGCAGTGAAAGCTGGGCGGAAGCTTTCTTT. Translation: CASSESWAEAFF.

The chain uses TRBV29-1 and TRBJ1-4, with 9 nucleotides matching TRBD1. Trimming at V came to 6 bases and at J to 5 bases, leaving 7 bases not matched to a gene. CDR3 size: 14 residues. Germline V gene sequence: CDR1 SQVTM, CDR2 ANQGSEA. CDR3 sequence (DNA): TGCAGCGTCTCGACCGGGACAGGGAATGAAAAACTGTTTTTT. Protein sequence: CSVSTGTGNEKLFF. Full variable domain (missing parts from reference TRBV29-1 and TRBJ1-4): SAVISQKPSRDICQRGTSLTIQCQVDSQVTMMFWYRQQPGQSLTLIATANQGSEATYESGFVIDKFPISRPNLTFSTLTVSNMSPEDSSIYLCSVSTGTGNEKLFFGSGTQLSVL.

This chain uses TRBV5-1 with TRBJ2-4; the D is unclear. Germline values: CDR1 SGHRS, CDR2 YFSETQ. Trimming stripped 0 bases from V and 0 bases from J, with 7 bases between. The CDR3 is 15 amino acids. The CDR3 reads CASSLETIAKNIQYF. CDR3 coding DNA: TGCGCCAGCAGCTTGGAGACAATAGCCAAAAACATTCAGTACTTC.

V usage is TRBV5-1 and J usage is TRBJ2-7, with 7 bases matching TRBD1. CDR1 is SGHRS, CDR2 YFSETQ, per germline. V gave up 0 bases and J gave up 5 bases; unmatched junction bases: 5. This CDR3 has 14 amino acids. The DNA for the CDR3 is TGCGCCAGCAGCTTGGTACGGCAGGGGGACGAGCAGTACTTC. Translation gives CASSLVRQGDEQYF.

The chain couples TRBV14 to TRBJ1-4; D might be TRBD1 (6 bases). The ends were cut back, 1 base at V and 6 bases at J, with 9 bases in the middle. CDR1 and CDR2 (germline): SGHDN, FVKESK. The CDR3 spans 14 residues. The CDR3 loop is CASSQVGGYEKLFF. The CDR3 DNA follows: TGTGCCAGCAGCCAAGTAGGGGGTTATGAAAAACTGTTTTTT.

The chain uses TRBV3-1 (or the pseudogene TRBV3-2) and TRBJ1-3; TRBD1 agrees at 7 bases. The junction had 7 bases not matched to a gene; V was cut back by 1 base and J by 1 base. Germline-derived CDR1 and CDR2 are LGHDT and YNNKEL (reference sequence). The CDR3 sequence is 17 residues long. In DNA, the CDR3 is TGTGCCAGCAGCCAAGCCGGGACAGCACTATCTGGAAACACCATATATTTT. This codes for CASSQAGTALSGNTIYF.